The sequence of this TCR beta chain was determined in a study of CD8 T cells in ankylosing spondylitis. TCRdb passed the 5' RACE reads through MiXCR, listing each CDR3 protein once. The sample yields approximately 92,000 distinct CDR3 sequences, roughly 10% seen once. V was trimmed by 1 base and J by 6 bases, leaving 19 bases between them. CDR1 is DFQATT, CDR2 SNEGSKA, per germline (reference sequence). The CDR3 extends over 16 amino acids. This clonotype was recorded at least ten times. This chain links TRBV20-1 with TRBJ1-5; possible D gene TRBD1, 6 bases. This receptor was obtained from a male donor with ankylosing spondylitis or in good health (not recorded which). Sequencing input: blood, either unsorted or a sorted T cell fraction (not recorded which). The CDR3 region has the DNA TGCAGTGCTAGAGGCCCTCGGGGGGCGCGAGGTCAGCCCCAGCATTTT. It is translated as CSARGPRGARGQPQHF.